Shown below are 32 T cell receptor beta chains from a single sample sequenced in a study of blood T cell repertoires in COVID-19. The data were produced by immunoSEQ multiplex PCR, yet TCRdb's version contains in-frame clones alone and is incomplete. The sample yields over 100,000 clones, 87% seen once. Sequenced: peripheral blood. The receptors were gathered from a woman aged 45 to 65 with COVID-19, enrolled during active disease.

The chain joins TRBV10-3 to TRBJ2-3; D remains unclear. CDR3 size: 13 residues. Trimming removed 9 bases at V and 1 base at J, with 11 bases between. The germline CDR1 and CDR2 sequences are ENHRY and SYGVKD. For the CDR3, the DNA is TGTGCCATGAGAACCATGGGCACAGATACGCAGTATTTT. Translated, it gives CAMRTMGTDTQYF.

This chain connects TRBV3-1 (or the pseudogene TRBV3-2) to TRBJ2-7; TRBD2 might be the D (6 bases). Germline assignment: CDR1 LGHDT and CDR2 YNNKEL (reference sequence). This CDR3 contains 14 residues. The ends were cut back, 5 bases at V and 0 bases at J, with 11 bases in the middle. The CDR3 DNA reads as TGTGCCAGCAGCGGCGGGACTTACTCCTACGAGCAGTACTTC. As protein: CASSGGTYSYEQYF.

This clone was picked up one time. V is TRBV5-1 and J is TRBJ2-5; tentatively, D is TRBD1 (5 bases). V was trimmed by 4 bases and J by 5 bases, leaving 12 bases between them. The CDR3 totals 13 residues. Germline V lookup: CDR1 SGHRS, CDR2 YFSETQ. The DNA for the CDR3 is TGCGCCAGCAGCCCCCAGGGCCGGGAGACCCAGTACTTC. Amino acid sequence: CASSPQGRETQYF. The full variable domain, with the rest looked up from reference TRBV5-1 and TRBJ2-5, is KAGVTQTPRYLIKTRGQQVTLSCSPISGHRSVSWYQQTPGQGLQFLFEYFSETQRNKGNFPGRFSGRQFSNSRSEMNVSTLELGDSALYLCASSPQGRETQYFGPGTRLLVL.

The chain has TRBV18 and TRBJ1-3; no clear D gene. Germline-derived CDR1 and CDR2 are KGHSH and LQKENI. The V end lost 5 bases, the J end lost 6 bases, and 11 bases lay between the germline ends. This CDR3 spans 13 amino acids. The CDR3 here is CASSVSVENTIYF. CDR3 coding DNA: TGTGCCAGCTCAGTTAGCGTGGAAAACACCATATATTTT.

The chain carries TRBV2 and TRBJ2-3, with D tentatively TRBD2 (5 bases). Trimming removed 3 bases from V and 6 bases from J, with 10 bases in between. The CDR3 sequence is 13 residues long. CDR1 SNHLY and CDR2 FYNNEI come from the germline V gene. CDR3 residues: CASSDTRADTQYF. For the CDR3, the DNA is TGTGCCAGCAGTGACACGAGGGCGGATACGCAGTATTTT.

The chain has TRBV3-1 (or the pseudogene TRBV3-2) and TRBJ1-1; D not resolved. There are 17 residues in the CDR3. From germline, CDR1 is LGHDT and CDR2 YNNKEL (reference sequence). V was pared by 3 bases and J by 0 bases, with 17 bases between. Here the CDR3 reads CASSHSLTGKMNTEAFF. The CDR3 nucleotides are TGTGCCAGCAGCCATTCGCTAACCGGGAAAATGAACACTGAAGCTTTCTTT.

The gene calls are TRBV6-5 and TRBJ2-7, with D hard to call. Germline CDR1 and CDR2: MNHEY and SVGAGI. CDR3 length: 11 amino acids. The ends were cut back, 7 bases at V and 6 bases at J, with 10 bases in the middle. For the CDR3, the DNA is TGTGCCAGCAATTTCCCGGGCGAGCAGTACTTC. Its protein is CASNFPGEQYF.

The chain uses TRBV10-3 and TRBJ2-7, with D possibly being TRBD2 (5 bases). V gave up 2 bases and J gave up 12 bases, with 23 bases separating them. There are 15 residues in the CDR3. CDR1 ENHRY and CDR2 SYGVKD come from the germline V gene. CDR3 sequence reads: CAISETLRDPQTGYF. As DNA, the CDR3 is TGTGCCATCAGTGAGACCCTTCGGGATCCCCAGACGGGGTACTTC.

The genes are TRBV12-3 or TRBV12-4 and TRBJ1-6; the D is unclear. Trimming left V 5 bases short and J 9 bases short, with 8 bases between. The CDR3 extends over 12 amino acids. CDR3 amino acids: CASSTPGSPLHF. The CDR3 bases are TGTGCCAGCAGTACACCAGGTTCACCCCTCCACTTT.

V gene TRBV3-1 (or the pseudogene TRBV3-2) combines with J gene TRBJ2-7; 14 bases match TRBD2. Germline CDR1 reads LGHDT; CDR2 reads YNNKEL (reference sequence). This CDR3 has 18 residues. With 4 bases clipped from V and 0 bases from J, the junction kept 8 bases outside the gene matches. The CDR3 region is CASSLGTSGGGSSYEQYF. CDR3 coding DNA: TGTGCCAGCAGCCTCGGGACTAGCGGGGGAGGGAGCTCCTACGAGCAGTACTTC.

This clone has more than one count but fewer than ten. This sequence joins TRBV10-1 and TRBJ2-3; the match to TRBD1 covers 8 bases. The J segment lost 3 bases and the V segment lost 3 bases, leaving 5 bases of the junction unmatched. There are 15 residues in the CDR3. Germline loops: CDR1 WNHNN, CDR2 SYGVQD (reference sequence). The CDR3 bases are TGCGCCAGCAGTGATCCAGGGGGCGCAACAGATACGCAGTATTTT. It translates to CASSDPGGATDTQYF.

This clone was observed a single time. The chain couples TRBV3-1 (or the pseudogene TRBV3-2) to TRBJ1-3, with 8 bases matching TRBD1. The ends lost 5 bases at V and 3 bases at J; junction bases unmatched: 6. The CDR3 has 15 residues. Per germline, CDR1 LGHDT and CDR2 YNNKEL (reference sequence). The DNA for the CDR3 is TGTGCCAGCAGCACCCGGACAGGGAATGGAAACACCATATATTTT. This codes for CASSTRTGNGNTIYF.

This clone was seen only once. The J gene is TRBJ1-4, the V gene TRBV28, with TRBD1 matching over 7 bases. The CDR3 sequence is 15 residues long. CDR1 and CDR2 (germline): MDHEN, SYDVKM. V was pared by 5 bases and J by 8 bases, with 11 bases of the junction left unmatched. The CDR3 nucleotides are TGTGCCAGCAGTCACCGGACAGGTCTTGGGGAAAAACTGTTTTTT. Its protein product is CASSHRTGLGEKLFF.

This clone has a single count. The V and J genes are TRBV6-5 and TRBJ2-5; D may be TRBD2 (6 bases). V was cut by 5 bases and J by 5 bases, with 15 bases left in between. This CDR3 region has 14 residues. The germline V gene has CDR1 MNHEY and CDR2 SVGAGI. DNA for the CDR3: TGTGCCAGCAGTAACCGAGCGGGTCGGGAGACCCAGTACTTC. Its protein product is CASSNRAGRETQYF.

V gene TRBV12-3 or TRBV12-4 combines with J gene TRBJ1-1; the D is unclear. CDR3 length equals 11 residues. The V end lost 7 bases, the J end lost 2 bases, and 5 bases lay between the germline ends. The CDR3 spells CASIINTEAFF. The CDR3 DNA reads TGTGCCAGCATCATTAACACTGAAGCTTTCTTT.

The V call is TRBV27, the J call TRBJ1-5; 10 positions match TRBD1. The V gene end was trimmed by 6 bases and the J gene end by 2 bases; junction bases not matched to a gene: 4. This CDR3 has 15 amino acids. Germline values: CDR1 MNHEY, CDR2 SMNVEV (reference sequence). CDR3: CASRDGTGGNQPQHF. In nucleotides, the CDR3 is TGTGCCAGCAGGGACGGGACAGGGGGCAATCAGCCCCAGCATTTT.

The J gene is TRBJ1-1, the V gene TRBV5-1; TRBD1 matches 9 bases. Trimming removed 4 bases from V and 4 bases from J; junction bases left unmatched: 5. Germline CDR1 reads SGHRS; CDR2 reads YFSETQ. The CDR3 has 14 residues. CDR3 in amino acids: CASSQQGASTEAFF. CDR3 bases: TGCGCCAGCAGCCAACAGGGGGCGTCCACTGAAGCTTTCTTT.

The rearrangement links TRBV3-1 (or the pseudogene TRBV3-2) to TRBJ2-7; 8 nucleotides align to TRBD1. V was pared by 1 base and J by 3 bases, with 11 bases of the junction left unmatched. Germline V gene lookup returns CDR1 LGHDT and CDR2 YNNKEL (reference sequence). The CDR3 is 17 residues long. This chain's CDR3 is CASSQGGLRTGYYEQYF. The CDR3 nucleotides read TGTGCCAGCAGCCAAGGGGGGCTTAGGACAGGGTACTACGAGCAGTACTTC.

The gene calls are TRBV27 and TRBJ1-5; 8 nucleotides align to TRBD1. The CDR3 spans 14 residues. The germline gives CDR1 MNHEY, CDR2 SMNVEV (reference sequence). J lost 7 bases, V lost 5 bases, and 7 bases had no gene match. The CDR3 here is CASSPGTGQQPQHF. CDR3 sequence (DNA): TGTGCCAGCAGTCCCGGGACAGGCCAACAGCCCCAGCATTTT.

The chain joins TRBV3-1 (or the pseudogene TRBV3-2) to TRBJ2-1, with 7 bases fitting TRBD1. This CDR3 region has 15 residues. From germline, CDR1 is LGHDT and CDR2 YNNKEL (reference sequence). The V and J ends lost 6 bases and 1 base, in that order; junction bases with no gene match: 6. DNA for the CDR3: TGTGCCAGCAGTCAGCAGGGGGTTTCCTACAATGAGCAGTTCTTC. Protein sequence: CASSQQGVSYNEQFF.

CDR3 sequence reads: CASSTGTGELFF. The CDR3 nucleotides are TGCGCCAGCAGCACGGGCACCGGGGAGCTGTTTTTT. This rearrangement joins TRBV5-1 to TRBJ2-2; D gene uncertain. CDR3 length: 12 residues. The V gene lost 4 bases and the J gene lost 4 bases, with 5 bases spanning the gap. Germline CDR1 is SGHRS and CDR2 is YFSETQ.

The CDR3 bases are TGCGCCAGCAGCCAAGTGGAGGGGGCGCGAGCTTTCTTT. The encoded protein is CASSQVEGARAFF. This chain uses TRBV4-1 with TRBJ1-1; 7 bases are shared with TRBD1. Trimming removed 1 base from V and 10 bases from J; junction bases left unmatched: 6. Germline assignment: CDR1 MGHRA and CDR2 YSYEKL. The CDR3 consists of 13 residues.

The CDR3 DNA is TGTGCCAGCAGCCCGAGACAGGGGATCTCTGGAAACACCATATATTTT. Its protein product is CASSPRQGISGNTIYF. The chain links TRBV7-9 to TRBJ1-3, with 8 bases identical to TRBD1. This CDR3 contains 16 residues. Per germline, CDR1 SEHNR and CDR2 FQNEAQ (reference sequence). With V trimmed by 5 bases and J by 0 bases, 6 bases remained unmatched.

CDR3: CASSQSRAATQETQYF. The DNA of the CDR3 is TGCGCCAGCAGCCAGAGTCGTGCGGCAACACAAGAGACCCAGTACTTC. The chain is built from TRBV4-1 and TRBJ2-5; D unclear. This CDR3 region has 16 residues. V was pared by 3 bases and J by 2 bases, with 16 bases between. CDR1 is MGHRA, CDR2 YSYEKL, per germline.

The sample holds many counts of this clone. The rearrangement joins TRBV7-2 to TRBJ1-3, with a weak D call TRBD1 (6 bases). Trimming removed 4 bases from V and 3 bases from J, with 13 bases in between. This CDR3 spans 15 amino acids. CDR1 is SGHTA, CDR2 FQGNSA, per germline. The CDR3 DNA follows: TGTGCCAGCAGCTCGGACAGTAGGAATGGAAACACCATATATTTT. Protein sequence: CASSSDSRNGNTIYF.

The V and J genes are TRBV19 and TRBJ1-1; 10 nucleotides align to TRBD1. Germline assignment: CDR1 LNHDA and CDR2 SQIVND (reference sequence). The CDR3 loop spans 14 amino acids. J lost 4 bases, V lost 7 bases, and 6 bases had no gene match. The CDR3 spells CASMTGTGATEAFF. In DNA form, the CDR3 reads TGTGCCAGTATGACCGGGACAGGGGCCACTGAAGCTTTCTTT.

The chain combines TRBV4-1 with TRBJ2-3; 9 bases agree with TRBD2. There are 16 residues in the CDR3. After removal of 1 base from V and 7 bases from J, the junction contained 9 bases not matched to a gene. Looked up from germline, CDR1 is MGHRA and CDR2 is YSYEKL. The CDR3: CASSQVAGGPDNTQYF. The DNA of the CDR3 is TGCGCCAGCAGCCAAGTCGCGGGGGGGCCTGATAATACGCAGTATTTT.

This chain connects TRBV29-1 to TRBJ1-2; TRBD1 matches at 10 bases. Germline CDR1 SQVTM, CDR2 ANQGSEA. The V and J ends lost 6 bases and 8 bases, in that order; junction bases with no gene match: 12. This CDR3 comprises 14 residues. CDR3 protein: CSVGPGQGTGGYTF. In nucleotides, the CDR3 is TGCAGCGTGGGGCCGGGACAGGGGACGGGCGGCTACACCTTC. Complete variable domain (other parts from reference TRBV29-1 and TRBJ1-2): SAVISQKPSRDICQRGTSLTIQCQVDSQVTMMFWYRQQPGQSLTLIATANQGSEATYESGFVIDKFPISRPNLTFSTLTVSNMSPEDSSIYLCSVGPGQGTGGYTFGSGTRLTVV.

J is TRBJ1-5 and V is TRBV5-1; 7 bases match TRBD1. Per germline, CDR1 SGHRS and CDR2 YFSETQ. The J segment lost 4 bases and the V segment lost 3 bases, leaving 4 bases of the junction unmatched. This CDR3 is built from 14 residues. CDR3 in amino acids: CASSSGTANQPQHF. The CDR3 bases are TGCGCCAGCAGCTCTGGGACAGCAAATCAGCCCCAGCATTTT. Combining the CDR3 with reference TRBV5-1 and TRBJ1-5 gives the whole variable domain KAGVTQTPRYLIKTRGQQVTLSCSPISGHRSVSWYQQTPGQGLQFLFEYFSETQRNKGNFPGRFSGRQFSNSRSEMNVSTLELGDSALYLCASSSGTANQPQHFGDGTRLSIL.

The V gene is TRBV20-1, the J gene TRBJ2-5, with 12 nucleotides matching TRBD2. V was clipped by 3 bases and J by 5 bases; unmatched bases: 4. The V gene's germline CDR1 is DFQATT and CDR2 SNEGSKA (reference sequence). This CDR3 spans 14 amino acids. The CDR3: CSASGLAGKETQYF. The CDR3 DNA follows: TGCAGTGCTAGTGGACTAGCGGGGAAGGAGACCCAGTACTTC.

The chain carries TRBV28 and TRBJ2-7; 8 nucleotides match TRBD2. The V and J ends lost 7 bases and 2 bases, in that order; junction bases with no gene match: 7. Germline lookup yields CDR1 MDHEN and CDR2 SYDVKM. CDR3 length: 14 amino acids. The CDR3 protein is CASTRTSPAYEQYF. In nucleotides, the CDR3 is TGTGCCAGCACCCGGACTAGCCCTGCCTACGAGCAGTACTTC. Combining the CDR3 with reference TRBV28 and TRBJ2-7 gives the whole variable domain DVKVTQSSRYLVKRTGEKVFLECVQDMDHENMFWYRQDPGLGLRLIYFSYDVKMKEKGDIPEGYSVSREKKERFSLILESASTNQTSMYLCASTRTSPAYEQYFGPGTRLTVT.

This clone turned up a few times. The gene calls are TRBV7-2 and TRBJ2-3; 8 nucleotides align to TRBD1. V lost 1 base and J lost 2; bases outside the gene matches: 2. The CDR3 contains 15 residues. The germline CDR1 and CDR2 sequences are SGHTA and FQGNSA. CDR3 sequence: CASSLGTGHTDTQYF. Here the CDR3 DNA reads TGTGCCAGCAGCTTAGGGACAGGGCACACAGATACGCAGTATTTT.